This T cell receptor beta chain stems from a study of blood T cell repertoires in COVID-19. Measured with immunoSEQ multiplex PCR; TCRdb has only the in-frame clones, and not every one. The sample lists about 80,000 clones, approximately 89% seen once, with 6% to 7.5% in the top ten. J was trimmed by 1 base and V by 6 bases; bases with no gene match: 0. This CDR3 has 14 residues. From germline, CDR1 is MNHEY and CDR2 SVGAGI. Sequencing input: peripheral blood. This clonotype originated in a woman of 80 years or more with acute or convalescent COVID-19. J is TRBJ2-2 and V is TRBV6-5, with 9 bases lining up with TRBD2. The chain's CDR3 is CASRTSGNTGELFF. The CDR3 DNA reads as TGTGCCAGCAGGACTAGCGGGAACACCGGGGAGCTGTTTTTT.